This is a list of T cell receptor beta chains from one sample in a study of naive and memory T cell subsets. Each CDR3 protein gets one entry after TCRdb re-called the UMI-ligation and nested PCR reads with MiXCR. The sample has more than 120,000 distinct CDR3 sequences; under 25% are singletons. Specimen: naive CD8+ T cells from blood. The receptors originated from a human donor in good health. CDR3s include the opening cysteine and the closing phenylalanine or tryptophan. D genes are given only for firm matches. Clone size is given for some rows only: seen once, a few or many times, or a class if the clone is expanded.

>TRBJ2-7|TRBV6-6|few|TRBD1
TGTGCCAGCAGTCCCACAGGGGTTGGGGAGCAGTACTTC
CASSPTGVGEQYF
>TRBJ2-4|TRBV5-5|once|-
TGTGCCAGCAGCTTGGAGGGAACAGCCGCCATTCAGTACTTC
CASSLEGTAAIQYF
>TRBJ1-2|TRBV24-1|few|-
TGTGCCACCAGTGATTTAGGAGCGACTGGCTACACCTTC
CATSDLGATGYTF
>TRBJ2-1|TRBV5-1|-|-
TGCGCCAGCAGCCTCCTATCCCAAGACAATGAGCAGTTCTTC
CASSLLSQDNEQFF
>TRBJ2-7|TRBV28|-|-
TGTGCCAGCAGTTTTCGATCCGGGGCCTACGAGCAGTACTTC
CASSFRSGAYEQYF
>TRBJ2-7|TRBV12-3/TRBV12-4|-|-
TGTGCCAGCAGTTTCACCCGTCACCACGAGCAGTACTTC
CASSFTRHHEQYF
>TRBJ2-2|TRBV28|few|-
TGTGCCAGCGGGGTCGGGGCGGAGCTGTTTTTT
CASGVGAELFF
>TRBJ2-1|TRBV10-3|few|-
TGTGCCATCAGTGAGTCGGAGGTCCATGAGCAGTTCTTC
CAISESEVHEQFF
>TRBJ1-2|TRBV27|few|-
TGTGCCAGCAGTCCGACTGTTTGGCCTTATGGCTACACCTTC
CASSPTVWPYGYTF
>TRBJ2-7|TRBV7-9|few|TRBD2
TGTGCCAGCATTTCCGGGACTAGCGGATCCTACGAGCAGTACTTC
CASISGTSGSYEQYF
>TRBJ1-5|TRBV20-1|few|-
TGCAGTGCCGCGGTGGAGGATCAGCCCCAGCATTTT
CSAAVEDQPQHF
>TRBJ2-7|TRBV20-1|-|TRBD2
TGCAGTGCCCCCACGGGGAGCGGGAGTTTGTACGAGCAGTACTTC
CSAPTGSGSLYEQYF
>TRBJ1-6|TRBV27|-|-
TGTGCCAGCAGTTTATGGGGGGGAGCCAATTCACCCCTCCACTTT
CASSLWGGANSPLHF
>TRBJ1-5|TRBV15|-|-
TGTGCCACCCGCATCGGAGAGTATAGCAATCAGCCCCAGCATTTT
CATRIGEYSNQPQHF
>TRBJ2-1|TRBV5-1|-|TRBD2
TGCGCCAGCAGCTGGACGTCGGCGGGAGTCGGTGAGCAGTTCTTC
CASSWTSAGVGEQFF
>TRBJ1-1|TRBV7-9|few|-
TGTGCCAGCAGCAATAGACCGGGACACTCACAAGCTTTCTTT
CASSNRPGHSQAFF
>TRBJ2-3|TRBV27|few|-
TGTGCCAGCAGTCTCCGACAGATCACAGATACGCAGTATTTT
CASSLRQITDTQYF
>TRBJ2-1|TRBV14|few|TRBD2
TGTGCCAGCAGCCTCGGGACTAGCGGGATCAATGAGCAGTTCTTC
CASSLGTSGINEQFF
>TRBJ1-1|TRBV7-3|few|-
TGTGCCAGCAGCTTATTGGCAGAAATGAACACTGAAGCTTTCTTT
CASSLLAEMNTEAFF
>TRBJ2-7|TRBV6-5|-|TRBD1
TGTGCCAGCAGTGGGGACAGGGGCGGTGAACGGGAGGGCCACTCCTACGAGCAGTACTTC
CASSGDRGGEREGHSYEQYF
>TRBJ1-5|TRBV4-1|few|-
TGCGCCAGCAGCCAAGTGACAGATAGCAATCAGCCCCAGCATTTT
CASSQVTDSNQPQHF
>TRBJ2-1|TRBV7-2|-|TRBD2
TGTGCCAGCAGCTCTTTAGCGGGAGATTACAATGAGCAGTTCTTC
CASSSLAGDYNEQFF
>TRBJ2-5|TRBV12-3/TRBV12-4|-|-
TGTGCCAGCAGCCGACTAGAAGAGACCCAGTACTTC
CASSRLEETQYF